These 27 T cell receptor beta chains originate from one sample sequenced in a study of T-cell memory formation after mild COVID-19. TCRdb called the 5' RACE reads again in MiXCR, with one record for every CDR3 protein. The table includes about 430,000 distinct CDR3 sequences, approximately 24% detected once. The sequencing sample was made of PBMCs or a T cell subset sorted from them (not recorded which). The receptors originated from an adult woman who had mild COVID-19 (a few samples of this study predate the infection). Cell type and time point are not known.

This clonotype was found many times. This chain uses TRBV7-9 with TRBJ2-7, with 10 positions matching TRBD1. Germline CDR1 is SEHNR and CDR2 is FQNEAQ (reference sequence). There are 15 residues in the CDR3. The V gene end was trimmed by 1 base and the J gene end by 5 bases; junction bases not matched to a gene: 5. CDR3 in amino acids: CASSLVGTGVNEQYF. The CDR3 DNA reads as TGTGCCAGCAGCTTAGTGGGGACAGGGGTAAACGAGCAGTACTTC.

The CDR3 sequence: CASSIAGLGTDTQYF. CDR3 DNA: TGTGCCAGTAGTATTGCGGGACTAGGCACAGATACGCAGTATTTT. The rearrangement uses TRBV19 and TRBJ2-3; TRBD2 matches 8 bases. This CDR3 is built from 15 residues. CDR1 LNHDA and CDR2 SQIVND come from the germline V gene (reference sequence). V gave up 3 bases and J gave up 1 base; unmatched junction bases: 3.

This clonotype was recorded a few times. The rearrangement uses TRBV29-1 and TRBJ2-3; perhaps D is TRBD1 or TRBD2 (5 bases each). CDR3 length: 17 residues. Trimming took off 6 bases at V and 2 bases at J, with 24 bases between the two ends. Germline CDR1 is SQVTM and CDR2 is ANQGSEA. The CDR3 protein is CSVLGYSDLGTTDTQYF. Written as DNA, the CDR3 is TGCAGCGTCCTGGGGTACAGTGATTTGGGGACCACAGATACGCAGTATTTT.

The J gene is TRBJ2-1, the V gene TRBV3-1; 10 bases map to TRBD1. Germline CDR1 reads LGHDT; CDR2 reads YNNKEL (reference sequence). The CDR3 is 15 residues long. The J segment lost 7 bases and the V segment lost 3 bases, leaving 6 bases of the junction unmatched. CDR3 DNA: TGTGCCAGCAGCCACCGGGACAGGGGTAGGAATGAGCAGTTCTTC. Amino acid sequence: CASSHRDRGRNEQFF.

The chain couples TRBV20-1 to TRBJ2-1; 13 bases map to TRBD2. The CDR3 is made up of 20 amino acids. The V gene end was trimmed by 2 bases and the J gene end by 0 bases; junction bases not matched to a gene: 13. The germline V gene has CDR1 DFQATT and CDR2 SNEGSKA (reference sequence). The chain's CDR3 is CSARPSAGTSGEFSYNEQFF. In nucleotides, the CDR3 is TGCAGTGCTAGACCGAGTGCCGGGACTAGCGGGGAATTCTCCTACAATGAGCAGTTCTTC.

The chain couples TRBV12-3 or TRBV12-4 to TRBJ1-3, with 7 bases aligning to TRBD1. Germline trimming cut 7 bases from V and 3 bases from J; bases unmatched to any gene: 12. The CDR3 loop spans 16 amino acids. DNA of the CDR3: TGTGCCAGCAATAAACGCGGGACAGCAGGTGGAAACACCATATATTTT. The encoded protein is CASNKRGTAGGNTIYF.

The gene calls are TRBV6-1 and TRBJ2-2; no clear D gene. CDR3 length equals 15 residues. Germline assignment: CDR1 MNHNS and CDR2 SASEGT. Trimming shortened V by 8 bases and J by 0 bases, and 13 bases separated the two germline ends. Here the CDR3 DNA reads TGTGCCAGCTTTAGTAGGACGGCGAACACCGGGGAGCTGTTTTTT. It specifies CASFSRTANTGELFF.

This clonotype was seen more than once but under ten times. The chain links TRBV20-1 to TRBJ1-2; possibly TRBD1 for D (5 bases). The CDR3 spans 14 residues. V lost 0 bases and J lost 4, with 12 bases in between. The germline V gene encodes CDR1 DFQATT and CDR2 SNEGSKA (reference sequence). Here the CDR3 reads CSARDIGGTYGYTF. The DNA for the CDR3 is TGCAGTGCTAGAGATATCGGGGGGACCTATGGCTACACCTTC.

This clonotype was counted a few times. V usage is TRBV2 and J usage is TRBJ1-1, with D tentatively TRBD1 (6 bases). This CDR3 region has 14 residues. CDR1 is SNHLY and CDR2 is FYNNEI in the germline V gene. V was shortened by 7 bases and J by 0 bases, with 12 bases between the two germline ends. The CDR3 region has the DNA TGTGCCAGCATTTGGGACACCGTGAACACTGAAGCTTTCTTT. It codes for CASIWDTVNTEAFF.

Only a few counts were recorded for this clonotype. V usage is TRBV4-1 and J usage is TRBJ1-4, with D maybe TRBD1 (5 bases). The V gene's germline CDR1 is MGHRA and CDR2 YSYEKL. This CDR3 spans 16 amino acids. V lost 2 bases and J 5 bases, leaving 15 bases between the germline ends. The CDR3 spells CASSQPQGRRNEKLFF. The CDR3 coding sequence is TGCGCCAGCAGCCAACCCCAGGGACGGAGGAATGAAAAACTGTTTTTT.

V and J are TRBV28 and TRBJ2-1; D gene unclear. Germline V lookup: CDR1 MDHEN, CDR2 SYDVKM. This CDR3 has 12 amino acids. The V end lost 5 bases, the J end lost 9 bases, and 11 bases lay between the germline ends. CDR3 nucleotides: TGTGCCAGCAGTCCTTGGACCGGTGAGCAGTTCTTC. It specifies CASSPWTGEQFF.

The chain carries TRBV9 and TRBJ2-7, with 11 bases identical to TRBD2. Trimming cost V 0 bases and J 6 bases; bases outside gene matches: 14. The length of the CDR3 is 18 residues. From germline, CDR1 is SGDLS and CDR2 YYNGEE. CDR3 sequence: CASSVGSGWGTSGREQYF. The CDR3 DNA sequence: TGTGCCAGCAGCGTAGGTTCGGGATGGGGGACTAGCGGTCGCGAGCAGTACTTC. The whole variable domain, filled in from reference TRBV9 and TRBJ2-7, reads DSGVTQTPKHLITATGQRVTLRCSPRSGDLSVYWYQQSLDQGLQFLIQYYNGEERAKGNILERFSAQQFPDLHSELNLSSLELGDSALYFCASSVGSGWGTSGREQYFGPGTRLTVT.

This chain links TRBV24-1 with TRBJ1-1; the D is unclear. Per germline, CDR1 KGHDR and CDR2 SFDVKD. Deletions cut 4 bases from V and 8 bases from J, with 13 bases between. The CDR3 contains 13 residues. The CDR3 region is CATSDPTHGEAFF. CDR3 bases: TGTGCCACCAGTGACCCCACTCATGGGGAAGCTTTCTTT.

This clonotype was observed a few times. The chain couples TRBV6-5 to TRBJ2-1; D remains ambiguous. The CDR3 is 15 amino acids. Trimming shortened V by 6 bases and J by 9 bases, and 21 bases separated the two germline ends. Germline V gene data show CDR1 as MNHEY and CDR2 as SVGAGI. CDR3 amino acids: CASSSRIVLPSEQFF. CDR3 bases: TGTGCCAGCAGCTCTAGGATTGTCCTCCCTAGTGAGCAGTTCTTC.

This clonotype was found a few times. CDR3 residues: CSARGSGIYEQYF. Written as DNA, the CDR3 is TGCAGTGCTAGAGGTAGCGGGATCTACGAGCAGTACTTC. This rearrangement joins TRBV20-1 to TRBJ2-7; 8 nucleotides line up with TRBD2. The V segment lost 1 base and the J segment 3 bases; nucleotides outside the gene matches: 2. The CDR3 sequence is 13 residues long. The germline CDR1 and CDR2 sequences are DFQATT and SNEGSKA (reference sequence).

The genes are TRBV4-3 and TRBJ2-7; TRBD2 aligns across 7 bases. This CDR3 is 15 amino acids long. CDR1 is LGHNA, CDR2 YSLEER, per germline. V shed 0 bases, J shed 2 bases, and the junction held 4 bases outside the gene matches. The CDR3 sequence is CASSQEGTMTYEQYF. CDR3 DNA sequence: TGCGCCAGCAGCCAAGAGGGGACTATGACCTACGAGCAGTACTTC.

This clonotype came up a few times. The gene calls are TRBV12-3 or TRBV12-4 and TRBJ1-1, with 11 bases that match TRBD1. This CDR3 spans 16 amino acids. The V segment lost 1 base and the J segment 1 base; nucleotides outside the gene matches: 2. The CDR3, as DNA: TGTGCCAGCAGTTTAGAGGACAGGGGGCCGAACACTGAAGCTTTCTTT. It is translated as CASSLEDRGPNTEAFF.

J is TRBJ1-1 and V is TRBV20-1; weak D call: TRBD1 (5 bases). V gave up 5 bases and J gave up 2 bases, with 12 bases separating them. The germline V gene has CDR1 DFQATT and CDR2 SNEGSKA (reference sequence). This CDR3 is 13 amino acids long. Here the CDR3 reads CSAPGNLNTEAFF. In DNA form, the CDR3 reads TGCAGTGCTCCAGGGAATCTAAACACTGAAGCTTTCTTT.

There are a few counts of this clonotype. CDR3 loop: CASSPLGRSGANVLTF. The CDR3 DNA follows: TGCGCCAGCAGCCCCCTAGGCAGGTCTGGGGCCAACGTCCTGACTTTC. The chain links TRBV5-1 to TRBJ2-6; the D is unclear. The germline V gene encodes CDR1 SGHRS and CDR2 YFSETQ. Trimming pared 4 bases from V and 1 base from J, leaving 12 bases between. The CDR3 is 16 amino acids.

This clonotype turned up a few times. This chain uses TRBV7-2 with TRBJ2-3, with D possibly being TRBD2 (6 bases). This CDR3 has 13 amino acids. V was cut by 5 bases and J by 9 bases, with 15 bases left in between. Germline CDR1 is SGHTA and CDR2 is FQGNSA. CDR3: CASSHAGPPTQYF. For the CDR3, the DNA is TGTGCCAGCAGCCATGCGGGACCCCCAACGCAGTATTTT.

V is TRBV5-5 and J is TRBJ1-1, with a possible D match to TRBD1 (5 bases). The CDR3 has 14 amino acids. Per germline, CDR1 SGHKS and CDR2 YYEKEE (reference sequence). The germline V and J ends were trimmed by 3 bases and 4 bases, with 13 bases remaining between them. The CDR3 is CASSSPAGITEAFF. The CDR3 nucleotides read TGTGCCAGCAGCTCCCCCGCAGGGATCACTGAAGCTTTCTTT.

The chain recombines TRBV5-1 with TRBJ2-2, with D tentatively TRBD2 (6 bases). The CDR3 runs 16 residues. Trimming took off 0 bases at V and 6 bases at J, with 15 bases between the two ends. Germline V gives CDR1 SGHRS, CDR2 YFSETQ. The CDR3 region is CASSLEAGRIAGELFF. Written as DNA, the CDR3 is TGCGCCAGCAGCTTGGAAGCAGGGAGGATCGCCGGGGAGCTGTTTTTT.

This clonotype was observed a few times. J is TRBJ1-2 and V is TRBV4-3; D remains ambiguous. Germline V gene sequence: CDR1 LGHNA, CDR2 YSLEER. Trimming stripped 1 base from V and 0 bases from J, with 9 bases between. There are 15 residues in the CDR3. The CDR3 DNA is TGCGCCAGCAGCCAAGGGACGGCAGCTAACTATGGCTACACCTTC. This gives the protein CASSQGTAANYGYTF.

This clonotype turned up a few times. The chain carries TRBV12-3 or TRBV12-4 and TRBJ2-5; TRBD1 is a possible D gene (6 bases). The length of the CDR3 is 13 residues. Trimming removed 3 bases at V and 9 bases at J, with 14 bases between. The CDR3 is CASSFTQGQAQYF. The CDR3 DNA follows: TGTGCCAGCAGTTTTACCCAGGGGCAAGCCCAGTACTTC.

The chain couples TRBV27 to TRBJ2-1; D might be TRBD1 or TRBD2, each matching 5 bases. Germline lookup yields CDR1 MNHEY and CDR2 SMNVEV (reference sequence). V was pared by 5 bases and J by 5 bases, with 7 bases between. The CDR3 runs 12 residues. The CDR3 spells CASSGTDNEQFF. The CDR3 DNA reads TGTGCCAGCAGTGGGACCGACAATGAGCAGTTCTTC.

The chain has TRBV12-3 or TRBV12-4 and TRBJ2-1; 11 nucleotides agree with TRBD2. The CDR3 has 15 residues. J gave up 9 bases and V 5 bases, and 9 bases lay outside the gene matches. CDR3 in DNA: TGTGCCAGCAGTATTAGCGGGGGGGCCTGGGGTGAGCAGTTCTTC. It specifies CASSISGGAWGEQFF.

This clonotype turned up a few times. J is TRBJ1-1 and V is TRBV2; D remains unclear. The V gene lost 6 bases and the J gene lost 2 bases, with 10 bases spanning the gap. CDR1 and CDR2 (germline): SNHLY, FYNNEI. This CDR3 spans 13 amino acids. CDR3 sequence (DNA): TGTGCCAGCAGGAGGGAGAGAAACACTGAAGCTTTCTTT. As protein: CASRRERNTEAFF.